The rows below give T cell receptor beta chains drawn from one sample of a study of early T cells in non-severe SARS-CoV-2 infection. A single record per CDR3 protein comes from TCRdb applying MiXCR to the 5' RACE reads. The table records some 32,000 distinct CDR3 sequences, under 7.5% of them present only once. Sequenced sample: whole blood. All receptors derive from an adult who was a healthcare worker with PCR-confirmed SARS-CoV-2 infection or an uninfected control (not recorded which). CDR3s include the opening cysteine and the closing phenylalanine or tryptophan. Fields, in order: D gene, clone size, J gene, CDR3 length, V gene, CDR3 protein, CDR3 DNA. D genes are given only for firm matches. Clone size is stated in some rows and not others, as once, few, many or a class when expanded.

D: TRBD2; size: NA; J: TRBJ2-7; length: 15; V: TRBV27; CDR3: CASRPGTSGDYEQYF; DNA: TGTGCCAGCAGACCCGGGACTAGCGGGGACTACGAGCAGTACTTC
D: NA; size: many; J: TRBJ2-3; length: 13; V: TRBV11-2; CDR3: CASSLDRADTQYF; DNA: TGTGCCAGCAGCTTAGATCGGGCAGATACGCAGTATTTT
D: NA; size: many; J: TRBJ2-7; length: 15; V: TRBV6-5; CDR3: CASSYGAARLFEQYF; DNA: TGTGCCAGCAGTTACGGGGCGGCCCGGCTCTTTGAGCAGTACTTC
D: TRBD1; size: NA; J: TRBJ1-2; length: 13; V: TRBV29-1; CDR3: CSARQGAMGGYTF; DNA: TGCAGCGCACGACAGGGGGCAATGGGTGGCTACACCTTC
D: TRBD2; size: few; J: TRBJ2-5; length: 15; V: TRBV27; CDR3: CASSFMAGGPETQYF; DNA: TGTGCCAGCAGTTTTATGGCGGGAGGCCCAGAGACCCAGTACTTC
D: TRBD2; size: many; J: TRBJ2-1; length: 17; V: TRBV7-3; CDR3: CASSSDPGVAGDNEQFF; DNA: TGTGCCAGCAGCTCCGACCCCGGTGTAGCGGGAGACAATGAGCAGTTCTTC
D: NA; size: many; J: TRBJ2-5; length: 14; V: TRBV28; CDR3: CASTSPAMGSTQYF; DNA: TGTGCCAGCACCTCGCCTGCGATGGGTTCGACCCAGTACTTC
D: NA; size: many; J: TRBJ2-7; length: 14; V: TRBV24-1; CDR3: CATSDRTDTYEQYF; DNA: TGTGCCACCAGTGATAGGACAGACACCTACGAGCAGTACTTC
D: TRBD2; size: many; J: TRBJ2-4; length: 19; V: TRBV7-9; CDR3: CASSEGLAGGPGGGNIQYF; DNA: TGTGCCAGCAGCGAAGGACTAGCGGGAGGCCCGGGCGGGGGGAACATTCAGTACTTC
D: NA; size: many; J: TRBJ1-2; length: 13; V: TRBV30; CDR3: CAWSGRPRYGYTF; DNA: TGTGCCTGGAGTGGGAGGCCACGCTATGGCTACACCTTC
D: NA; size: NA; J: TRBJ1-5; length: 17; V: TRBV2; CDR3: CASSRQVVITSNQPQHF; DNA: TGTGCCAGCAGTAGACAGGTCGTGATAACTAGCAATCAGCCCCAGCATTTT
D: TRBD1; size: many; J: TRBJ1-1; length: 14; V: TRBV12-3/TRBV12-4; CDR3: CASTDEGATSEAFF; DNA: TGTGCCAGCACCGACGAGGGGGCGACTTCTGAAGCTTTCTTT
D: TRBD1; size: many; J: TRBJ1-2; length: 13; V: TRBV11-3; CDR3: CASGDGTEGGYTF; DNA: TGTGCCAGCGGCGACGGGACAGAAGGAGGCTACACCTTC
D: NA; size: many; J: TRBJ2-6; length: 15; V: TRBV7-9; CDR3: CASSAKDSGANVLTF; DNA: TGTGCCAGCAGCGCAAAAGACTCTGGGGCCAACGTCCTGACTTTC
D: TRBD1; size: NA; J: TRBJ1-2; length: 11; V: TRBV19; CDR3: CASRTGDGYTF; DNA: TGTGCCAGTCGGACAGGGGATGGCTACACCTTC
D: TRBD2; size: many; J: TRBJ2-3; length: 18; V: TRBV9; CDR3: CASSERVELAGGPDTQYF; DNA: TGTGCCAGCAGCGAGAGAGTAGAGTTAGCGGGAGGGCCAGATACGCAGTATTTT
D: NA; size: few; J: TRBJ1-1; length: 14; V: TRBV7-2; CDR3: CASRPGQRNTEAFF; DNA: TGTGCCAGCAGGCCCGGACAGCGAAACACTGAAGCTTTCTTT
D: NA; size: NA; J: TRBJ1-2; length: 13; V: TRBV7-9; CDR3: CASSPSGAYGYTF; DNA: TGTGCCAGCAGCCCCTCGGGCGCCTATGGCTACACCTTC
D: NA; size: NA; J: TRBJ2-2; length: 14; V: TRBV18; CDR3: CASSSGQNTGELFF; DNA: TGTGCCAGCTCATCGGGACAGAACACCGGGGAGCTGTTTTTT
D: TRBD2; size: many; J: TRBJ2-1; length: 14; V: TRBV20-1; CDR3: CSAILAGGVDEQFF; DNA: TGCAGTGCTATACTAGCGGGAGGGGTCGATGAGCAGTTCTTC
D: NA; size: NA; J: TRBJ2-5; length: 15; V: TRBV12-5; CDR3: CASGLKQGSQETQYF; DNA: TGTGCTAGTGGTTTGAAGCAGGGGAGCCAAGAGACCCAGTACTTC
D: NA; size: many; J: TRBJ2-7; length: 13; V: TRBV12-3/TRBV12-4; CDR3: CASSGDVPYEQYF; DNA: TGTGCCAGCAGCGGGGACGTCCCCTACGAGCAGTACTTC
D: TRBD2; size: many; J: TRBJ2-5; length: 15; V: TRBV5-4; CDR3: CASSRMGLAEETQYF; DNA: TGTGCCAGCAGCCGAATGGGACTAGCGGAAGAGACCCAGTACTTC
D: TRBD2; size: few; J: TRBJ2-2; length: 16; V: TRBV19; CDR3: CASSRSGRAYTGELFF; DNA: TGTGCCAGTAGTAGGAGTGGGAGGGCCTACACCGGGGAGCTGTTTTTT
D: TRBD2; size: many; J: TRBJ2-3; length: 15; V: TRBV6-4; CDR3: CASSDQLGGRDTQYF; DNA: TGTGCCAGCAGTGACCAGTTGGGCGGGAGAGATACGCAGTATTTT
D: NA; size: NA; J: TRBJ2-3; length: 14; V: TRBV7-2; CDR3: CASQPGSMGDTQYF; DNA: TGTGCCAGCCAGCCCGGGAGCATGGGAGATACGCAGTATTTT
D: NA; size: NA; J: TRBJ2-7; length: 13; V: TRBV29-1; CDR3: CSARTDFSYEQYF; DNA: TGCAGCGCCCGGACAGACTTCTCCTACGAGCAGTACTTC
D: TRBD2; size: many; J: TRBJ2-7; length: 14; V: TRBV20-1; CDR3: CSARVTSGTYEQYF; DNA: TGCAGTGCTAGAGTTACTAGCGGGACCTACGAGCAGTACTTC
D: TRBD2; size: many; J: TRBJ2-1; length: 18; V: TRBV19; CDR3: CASSIGPGGRARYNEQFF; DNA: TGTGCCAGTAGTATAGGACCGGGCGGGAGGGCCCGTTACAATGAGCAGTTCTTC
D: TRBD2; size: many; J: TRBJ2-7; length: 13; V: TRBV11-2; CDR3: CASSQPGLAGENF; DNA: TGTGCCAGCAGCCAACCCGGACTAGCGGGAGAGAACTTC
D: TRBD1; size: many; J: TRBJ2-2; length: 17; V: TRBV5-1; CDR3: CASSLGDRPATTGELFF; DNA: TGCGCCAGCAGCTTGGGGGACAGACCGGCGACGACCGGGGAGCTGTTTTTT
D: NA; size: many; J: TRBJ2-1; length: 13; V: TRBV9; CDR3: CASSATTTNEQFF; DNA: TGTGCCAGCAGCGCAACGACCACGAATGAGCAGTTCTTC
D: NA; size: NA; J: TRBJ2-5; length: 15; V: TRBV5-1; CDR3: CASSLELPPEGTQYF; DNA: TGCGCCAGCAGCTTGGAACTCCCCCCTGAAGGGACCCAGTACTTC
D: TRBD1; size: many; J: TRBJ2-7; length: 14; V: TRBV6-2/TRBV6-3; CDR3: CASSRGQGVYEQYF; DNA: TGTGCCAGCAGCCGGGGACAGGGCGTCTACGAGCAGTACTTC
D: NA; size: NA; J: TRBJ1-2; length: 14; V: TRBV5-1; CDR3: CASSLTGMAYGYTF; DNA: TGCGCCAGCAGCTTGACAGGGATGGCCTATGGCTACACCTTC
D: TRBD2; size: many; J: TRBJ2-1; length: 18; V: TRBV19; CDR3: CASSRRTSGGGSYNEQFF; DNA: TGTGCCAGTAGTAGACGGACTAGCGGAGGCGGCTCCTACAATGAGCAGTTCTTC
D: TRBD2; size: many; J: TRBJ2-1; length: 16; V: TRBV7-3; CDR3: CASSPLRGVSFDEQFF; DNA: TGTGCCAGCAGCCCCTTACGGGGGGTCTCCTTTGATGAGCAGTTCTTC
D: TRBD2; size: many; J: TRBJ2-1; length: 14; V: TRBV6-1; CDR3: CASRGSGRFNEQFF; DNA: TGTGCCAGCAGGGGAAGCGGGAGGTTCAATGAGCAGTTCTTC
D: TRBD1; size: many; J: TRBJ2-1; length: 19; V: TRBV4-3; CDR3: CASSQDPYRGRGLGNEQFF; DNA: TGCGCCAGCAGCCAAGATCCCTACAGGGGGCGGGGGCTCGGGAATGAGCAGTTCTTC
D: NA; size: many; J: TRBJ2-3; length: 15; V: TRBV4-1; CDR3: CASSQLRTATDTQYF; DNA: TGCGCCAGCAGCCAACTACGGACAGCCACAGATACGCAGTATTTT
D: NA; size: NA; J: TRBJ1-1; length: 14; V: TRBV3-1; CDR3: CASSQYLIRGEAFF; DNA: TGTGCCAGCAGCCAATACTTAATCAGGGGCGAAGCTTTCTTT
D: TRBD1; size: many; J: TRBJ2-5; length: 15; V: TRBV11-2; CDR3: CASSRETGRVKTQYF; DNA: TGTGCCAGCAGCAGAGAGACAGGGCGGGTAAAGACCCAGTACTTC
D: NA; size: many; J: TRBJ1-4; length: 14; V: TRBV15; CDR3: CATSSDSGNEKLFF; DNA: TGTGCCACCTCATCTGACAGCGGTAATGAAAAACTGTTTTTT
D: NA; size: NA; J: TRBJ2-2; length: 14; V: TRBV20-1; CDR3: CSARAPRDTGELFF; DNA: TGCAGTGCTAGAGCCCCCCGGGACACCGGGGAGCTGTTTTTT
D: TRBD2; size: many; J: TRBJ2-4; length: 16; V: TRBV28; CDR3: CASRRLAGGPGNIQYF; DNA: TGTGCCAGCAGGCGACTAGCGGGAGGTCCAGGAAACATTCAGTACTTC
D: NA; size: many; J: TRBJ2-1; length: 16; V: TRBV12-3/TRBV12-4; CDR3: CASSFTQGGSYNEQFF; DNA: TGTGCCAGCAGCTTTACCCAGGGGGGGTCCTACAATGAGCAGTTCTTC
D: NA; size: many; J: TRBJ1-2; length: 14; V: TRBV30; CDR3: CAWSRTGSNYGYTF; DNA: TGTGCCTGGAGTCGGACGGGGTCAAACTATGGCTACACCTTC
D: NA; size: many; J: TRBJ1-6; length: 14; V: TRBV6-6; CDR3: CASSEPGRRPPLHF; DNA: TGTGCCAGCAGTGAGCCGGGACGCCGGCCACCCCTCCACTTT
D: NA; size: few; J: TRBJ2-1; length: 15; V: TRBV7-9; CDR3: CASSPAVSSYNEQFF; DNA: TGTGCCAGCAGCCCTGCGGTCTCGTCCTACAATGAGCAGTTCTTC
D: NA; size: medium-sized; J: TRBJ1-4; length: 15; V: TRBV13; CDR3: CASSFTQGSYEKLFF; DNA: TGTGCCAGCAGCTTTACACAGGGTTCTTACGAAAAACTGTTTTTT
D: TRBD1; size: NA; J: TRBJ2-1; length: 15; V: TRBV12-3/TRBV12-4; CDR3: CASSLKWDRGHEQFF; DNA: TGTGCCAGCAGTTTAAAGTGGGACAGGGGGCATGAGCAGTTCTTC
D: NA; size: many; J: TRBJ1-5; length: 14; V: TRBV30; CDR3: CAWSGTGASQPQHF; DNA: TGTGCCTGGAGTGGGACGGGGGCAAGTCAGCCCCAGCATTTT
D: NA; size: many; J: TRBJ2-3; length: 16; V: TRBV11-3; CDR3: CASSLLRTEDTDTQYF; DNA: TGTGCCAGCAGTCTACTCCGGACGGAAGACACAGATACGCAGTATTTT
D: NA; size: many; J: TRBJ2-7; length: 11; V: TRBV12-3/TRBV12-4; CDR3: CASSQYYEQYF; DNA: TGTGCCAGCAGCCAATACTACGAGCAGTACTTC
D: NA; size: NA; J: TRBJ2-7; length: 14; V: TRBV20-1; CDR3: CSAREGGNSYEQYF; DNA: TGCAGTGCTAGAGAAGGGGGAAACTCCTACGAGCAGTACTTC